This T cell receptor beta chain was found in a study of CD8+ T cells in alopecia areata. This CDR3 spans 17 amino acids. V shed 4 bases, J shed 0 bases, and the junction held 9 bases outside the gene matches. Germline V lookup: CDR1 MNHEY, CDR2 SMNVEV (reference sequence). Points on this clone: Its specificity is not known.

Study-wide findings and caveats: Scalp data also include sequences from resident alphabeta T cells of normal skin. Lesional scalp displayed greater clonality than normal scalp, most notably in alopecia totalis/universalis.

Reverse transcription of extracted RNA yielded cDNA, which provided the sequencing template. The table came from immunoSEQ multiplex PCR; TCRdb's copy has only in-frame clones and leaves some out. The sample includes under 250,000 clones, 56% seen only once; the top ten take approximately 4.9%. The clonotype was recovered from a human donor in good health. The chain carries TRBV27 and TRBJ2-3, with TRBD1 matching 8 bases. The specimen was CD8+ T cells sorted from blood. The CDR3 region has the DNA TGTGCCAGCAGTTGGTCAGGACAGGGTCCTAGCACAGATACGCAGTATTTT. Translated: CASSWSGQGPSTDTQYF.